This TCR beta chain comes out of a study of response to subunit inactivated influenza vaccine. The table lists this clonotype with a few counts. Its antigen is as yet unknown. The CDR3 is made up of 15 amino acids. CDR1 is MNHEY and CDR2 is SMNVEV in the germline V gene (reference sequence). After removal of 2 bases from V and 9 bases from J, the junction contained 8 bases not matched to a gene. General study results and limits: After each seasonal influenza vaccination, few new T cells are recruited, the authors suggested.

Each CDR3 protein gets one entry after TCRdb re-called the RT-PCR reads with MiXCR. Altogether under 550,000 distinct CDR3 sequences are present, under 8.5% being singletons, with the ten largest covering over 10%. The specimen was PBMCs from blood, collected about 24 months after vaccination. This TCR was sampled from a man between 50 and 75 years old who received an inactivated influenza vaccine. The chain is built from TRBV27 and TRBJ1-5; 9 positions agree with TRBD1. In DNA form, the CDR3 reads TGTGCCAGCAGTTTAAAGGGACAGGGAGGTCGGCCCCAGCATTTT. This codes for CASSLKGQGGRPQHF.